This T cell receptor (beta chain) was retrieved from a study of CD8 T cells in Susac syndrome (dated by TCRdb to about 2019). Turning to the overall study: Of the Susac syndrome patients who were sequenced, roughly 8 were in clinical remission while six had clinically active disease. Susac syndrome patients were therapy-naive, on corticosteroids (some also receiving IVIg), or on IVIg alone at blood withdrawal. Whether CD8+ T cell activation and differentiation in Susac syndrome was antigen driven was tested using repertoire sequencing.

As concerns this clonotype: The specificity of this receptor is unknown. Base qualities are missing; no much larger clone stands one base away.

CDR1 and CDR2, looked up from the germline V gene (reference sequence), are GTSNPN and SVGIG. Including the terminal cysteine and phenylalanine, the CDR3 comprises 14 residues. The CDR3 DNA has 42 bases and is translated from base 1. V ends up 3 bases short and J 4 bases short, with an unmatched junction base count of 6. Here is what the overall study found, with its caveats: No clonal expansion was detected in the CD4+ T cell repertoire of Susac syndrome patients. The number of individuals in the TCR sequencing and HLA analysis was acknowledged as relatively small.

Peripheral blood CD8+ and CD4+ T cells from healthy donors, Susac syndrome patients and multiple sclerosis patients were profiled using high-throughput TCR beta sequencing. The Susac syndrome patients fulfilled recently defined diagnostic criteria for either definite or probable disease. Bulk CD8+ and CD4+ T cells were purified by magnetic negative isolation, while CD8+ TEMRA cells were enriched using FACS. Blood was drawn into EDTA tubes, processed within 24 hours, and PBMCs were isolated by density gradient centrifugation. PBMCs intended for TCR sequencing were cryopreserved in liquid nitrogen and were subsequently thawed in a 37 degrees C water bath. Purity of sorted or isolated CD4+, CD8+ and CD8+ TEMRA cells was at least 90%. RNA was extracted with the RNeasy kit and roughly 0.5 to 1 ug was reverse transcribed using random hexamers. The immunoSEQ multiplex PCR assay, covering 54 Vbeta and 13 Jbeta segments, was used to amplify TCR beta CDR3 regions. PCR amplification bias was corrected using a synthetic template baseline for primer optimization and computational correction. Per the source publication's procedure: Reads were assigned to V, D and J genes according to IMGT and analyzed in immunoSEQ Analyzer, with only productive sequences retained. Clonality was computed as one minus Shannon entropy normalized by log2 of the number of productive unique sequences. For each patient and control, public and private clones were evaluated within the 100 most prevalent clones. A clone was defined as Susac-specific if it was absent from the healthy and MS cohorts, from about a thousand published viral clones and from other ImmuneACCESS disease sequences. The public sequencing data were trimmed at Q25 with fastp and processed into clonotypes with MiXCR by TCRdb, which kept only in-frame beta chains. Rows with a matching CDR3 protein are joined into one entry that keeps the most common DNA and genes. The V and J calls come from TCRdb's annotation, not from the publication. The sample includes about 210,000 distinct CDR3 sequences, with approximately 94% observed a single time. Around 0.15% of the sample is in the top ten clones.

The receptor's source is a human donor with Susac syndrome. Sequenced sample: CD4+ T cells from PBMCs. The chain is made from TRBV30 and TRBJ1-5, and TRBD1 aligns with 7 junction nucleotides. The nucleotides read TGTGCCTGGAGCCGAACAGGGGTAAATCAGCCCCAGCATTTT. This sequence encodes CAWSRTGVNQPQHF. Joined to the reference TRBV30 and TRBJ1-5 proteins, this CDR3 gives the full variable domain: SQTIHQWPATLVQPVGSPLSLECTVEGTSNPNLYWYRQAAGRGLQLLFYSVGIGQISSEVPQNLSASRPQDRQFILSSKKLLLSDSGFYLCAWSRTGVNQPQHFGDGTRLSIL.